This TCR beta chain was sequenced during a study of blood T cell repertoires in COVID-19. Background on the study: PBMCs, B-cell-depleted T cells, or T cells provided the cDNA or gDNA that made up the material.

Original methodology: Using reference gene primer amplification, nucleated cell counts were estimated. TCRdb's table, derived via immunoSEQ multiplex PCR, lists solely in-frame clones and lacks some. V and J calls plus clone size are reproduced from that table; the DNA served to infer D and trimming. The sample lists fewer than 75,000 clones; roughly nine tenths were seen once. Germline lookup yields CDR1 LNHDA and CDR2 SQIVND (reference sequence). The CDR3 has 17 amino acids. Unmatched junction bases numbered 10, after V lost 6 bases and J lost 3 bases. V usage is TRBV19 and J usage is TRBJ1-5, with 11 bases identical to TRBD1. The clonotype was recovered from a human donor in a cohort sampled during active COVID-19. Sequenced material: peripheral blood. The CDR3 nucleotides read TGTGCCAGTAGCGGGACAGGGGGTCGGGATAACAATCAGCCCCAGCATTTT. Protein sequence: CASSGTGGRDNNQPQHF.